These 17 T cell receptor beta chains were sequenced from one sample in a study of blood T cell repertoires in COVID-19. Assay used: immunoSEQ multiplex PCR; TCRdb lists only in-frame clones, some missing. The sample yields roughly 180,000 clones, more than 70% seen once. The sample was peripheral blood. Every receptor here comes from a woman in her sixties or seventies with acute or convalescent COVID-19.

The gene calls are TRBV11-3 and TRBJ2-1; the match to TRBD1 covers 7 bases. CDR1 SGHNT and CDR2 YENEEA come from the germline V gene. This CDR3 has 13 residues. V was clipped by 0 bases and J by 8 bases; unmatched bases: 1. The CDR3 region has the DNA TGTGCCAGCAGCTTAGATAGGGGGCATGAGCAGTTCTTC. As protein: CASSLDRGHEQFF.

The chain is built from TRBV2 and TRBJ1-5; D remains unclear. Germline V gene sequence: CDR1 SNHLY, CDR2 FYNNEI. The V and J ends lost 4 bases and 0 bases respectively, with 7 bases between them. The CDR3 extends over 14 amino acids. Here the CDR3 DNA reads TGTGCCAGCAGTGCGGGGTCTAGCAATCAGCCCCAGCATTTT. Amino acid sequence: CASSAGSSNQPQHF.

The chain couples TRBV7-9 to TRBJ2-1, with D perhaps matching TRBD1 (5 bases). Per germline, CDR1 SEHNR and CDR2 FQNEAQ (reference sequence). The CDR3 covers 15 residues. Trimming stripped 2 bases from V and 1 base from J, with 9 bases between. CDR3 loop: CASSLLGVSYNEQFF. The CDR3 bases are TGTGCCAGCAGCTTATTAGGGGTTTCCTACAATGAGCAGTTCTTC. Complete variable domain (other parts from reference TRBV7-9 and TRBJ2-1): DTGVSQNPRHKITKRGQNVTFRCDPISEHNRLYWYRQTLGQGPEFLTYFQNEAQLEKSRLLSDRFSAERPKGSFSTLEIQRTEQGDSAMYLCASSLLGVSYNEQFFGPGTRLTVL.

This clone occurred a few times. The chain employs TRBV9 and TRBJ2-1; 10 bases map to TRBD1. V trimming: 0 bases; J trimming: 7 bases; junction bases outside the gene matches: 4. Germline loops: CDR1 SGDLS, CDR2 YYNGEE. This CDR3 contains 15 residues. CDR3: CASSVGQGAMNEQFF. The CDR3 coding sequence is TGTGCCAGCAGCGTAGGACAGGGGGCAATGAATGAGCAGTTCTTC.

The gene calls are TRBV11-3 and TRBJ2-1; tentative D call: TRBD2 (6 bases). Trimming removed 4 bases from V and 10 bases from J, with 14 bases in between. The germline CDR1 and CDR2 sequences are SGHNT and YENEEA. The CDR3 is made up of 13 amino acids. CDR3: CASSSGVDFEQFF. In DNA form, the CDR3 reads TGTGCCAGCAGCTCGGGGGTGGATTTCGAGCAGTTCTTC.

In nucleotides, the CDR3 is TGTGCCAGCAGTTCCCCATCGGGGGCAACTAATGAAAAACTGTTTTTT. Translation: CASSSPSGATNEKLFF. The V gene is TRBV28, the J gene TRBJ1-4; D may be TRBD1 (5 bases). The CDR3 is 16 amino acids. CDR1 MDHEN and CDR2 SYDVKM come from the germline V gene. Trimming removed 4 bases from V and 0 bases from J, with 12 bases in between. Combining the CDR3 with reference TRBV28 and TRBJ1-4 gives the whole variable domain DVKVTQSSRYLVKRTGEKVFLECVQDMDHENMFWYRQDPGLGLRLIYFSYDVKMKEKGDIPEGYSVSREKKERFSLILESASTNQTSMYLCASSSPSGATNEKLFFGSGTQLSVL.

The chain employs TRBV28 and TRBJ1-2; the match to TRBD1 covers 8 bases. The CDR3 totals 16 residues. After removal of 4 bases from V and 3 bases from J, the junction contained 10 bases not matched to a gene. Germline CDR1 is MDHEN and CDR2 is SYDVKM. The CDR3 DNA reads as TGTGCCAGCAGTTCCTCCACAGGGGGAGTTTACTATGGCTACACCTTC. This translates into CASSSSTGGVYYGYTF.

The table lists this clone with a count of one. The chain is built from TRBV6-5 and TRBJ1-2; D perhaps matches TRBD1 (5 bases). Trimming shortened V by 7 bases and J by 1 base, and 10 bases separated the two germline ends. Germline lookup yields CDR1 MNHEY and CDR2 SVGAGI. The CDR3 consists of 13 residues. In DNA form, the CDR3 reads TGTGCCAGCAACCTCGGGGGTAACTATGGCTACACCTTC. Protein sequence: CASNLGGNYGYTF.

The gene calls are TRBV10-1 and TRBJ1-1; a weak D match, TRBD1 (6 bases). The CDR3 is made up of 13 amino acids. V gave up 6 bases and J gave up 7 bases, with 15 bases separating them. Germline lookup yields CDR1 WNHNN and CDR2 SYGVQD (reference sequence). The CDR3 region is CASSERGGSEAFF. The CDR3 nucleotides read TGCGCCAGCAGCGAAAGGGGGGGGAGTGAAGCTTTCTTT.

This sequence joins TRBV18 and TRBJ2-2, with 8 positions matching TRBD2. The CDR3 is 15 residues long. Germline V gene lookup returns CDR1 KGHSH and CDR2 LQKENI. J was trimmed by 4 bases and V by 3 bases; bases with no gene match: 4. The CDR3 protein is CASSPIREGTGELFF. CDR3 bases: TGTGCCAGCTCACCGATCCGGGAGGGCACCGGGGAGCTGTTTTTT.

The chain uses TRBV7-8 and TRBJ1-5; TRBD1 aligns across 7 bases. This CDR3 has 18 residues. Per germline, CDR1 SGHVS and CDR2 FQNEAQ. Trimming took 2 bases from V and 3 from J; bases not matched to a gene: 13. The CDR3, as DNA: TGTGCCAGCAGCTTAACCTACAGGGGTCAGGGTTTCAATCAGCCCCAGCATTTT. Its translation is CASSLTYRGQGFNQPQHF.

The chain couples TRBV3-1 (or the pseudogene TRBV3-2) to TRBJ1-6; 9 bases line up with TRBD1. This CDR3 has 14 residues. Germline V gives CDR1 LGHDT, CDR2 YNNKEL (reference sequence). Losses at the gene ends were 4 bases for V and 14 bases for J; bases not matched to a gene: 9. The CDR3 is CASSLGQGGKTLHF. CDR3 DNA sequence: TGTGCCAGCAGCCTGGGACAGGGTGGGAAGACCCTCCACTTT.

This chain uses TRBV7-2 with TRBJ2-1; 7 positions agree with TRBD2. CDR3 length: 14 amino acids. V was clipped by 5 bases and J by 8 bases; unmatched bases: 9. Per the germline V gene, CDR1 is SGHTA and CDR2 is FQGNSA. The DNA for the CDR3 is TGTGCCAGCAGCCCCCAGGTAGCGGGCTATGAGCAGTTCTTC. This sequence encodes CASSPQVAGYEQFF.

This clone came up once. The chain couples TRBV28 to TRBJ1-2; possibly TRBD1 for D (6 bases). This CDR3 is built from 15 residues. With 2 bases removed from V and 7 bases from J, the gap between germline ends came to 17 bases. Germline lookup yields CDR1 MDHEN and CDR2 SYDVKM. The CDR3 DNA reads TGTGCCAGCAGTTTAGGGCAGGGGAAGGCCAGTGGCTACACCTTC. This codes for CASSLGQGKASGYTF.

DNA for the CDR3: TGTGCCAGCAGCTTGACAGGGGGTAACACTGAAGCTTTCTTT. Translated, it gives CASSLTGGNTEAFF. The gene calls are TRBV11-1 and TRBJ1-1; TRBD1 aligns across 9 bases. The germline V gene encodes CDR1 SGHAT and CDR2 FQDESV (reference sequence). This CDR3 is 14 amino acids long. V shed 3 bases and J 2 bases; nucleotides not matched to a gene: 1.

Here the CDR3 DNA reads TGTGCCAGCAGTTTATCATTTGGGGACAGACTTTCGGAGACCCAGTACTTC. Amino acid sequence: CASSLSFGDRLSETQYF. This chain links TRBV27 with TRBJ2-5; 7 bases agree with TRBD1. The V and J ends lost 0 bases and 5 bases, in that order; junction bases with no gene match: 12. From germline, CDR1 is MNHEY and CDR2 SMNVEV (reference sequence). The CDR3 consists of 17 residues.

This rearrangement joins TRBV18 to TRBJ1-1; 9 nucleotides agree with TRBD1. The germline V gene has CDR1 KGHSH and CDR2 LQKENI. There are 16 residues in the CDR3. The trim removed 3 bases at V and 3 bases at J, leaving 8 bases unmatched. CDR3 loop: CASSPGQGTSYTEAFF. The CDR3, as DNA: TGTGCCAGCTCACCGGGACAGGGCACCTCGTACACTGAAGCTTTCTTT.